This passage covers 23 T cell receptor beta chains from one sample sequenced in a study of blood T cell repertoires in COVID-19. The protocol was immunoSEQ multiplex PCR, while the TCRdb copy is restricted to in-frame clones and leaves out a portion. The sample contains 25,000 to 35,000 clones, 85% to 90% of which appear only once. The sample taken for sequencing was peripheral blood. The receptors here all came from a man aged 65 to 79 with active COVID-19.

This clone was seen only a few times. The V call is TRBV7-6, the J call TRBJ1-5, with D tentatively TRBD1 (5 bases). Trimming removed 5 bases from V and 2 bases from J, with 13 bases in between. CDR3 length equals 15 residues. Per germline, CDR1 SGHVS and CDR2 FNYEAQ. The CDR3 region has the DNA TGTGCCAGCAGCCCTGGGCGGGGGGGCAATCAGCCCCAGCATTTT. Its translation is CASSPGRGGNQPQHF.

This sequence joins TRBV3-1 (or the pseudogene TRBV3-2) and TRBJ2-1, with D perhaps matching TRBD2 (6 bases). Germline V CDR1 and CDR2: LGHDT, YNNKEL (reference sequence). The CDR3 is 15 amino acids. V was trimmed by 1 base and J by 7 bases, leaving 14 bases between them. This CDR3 reads CASSQARAGLNEQFF. The CDR3 DNA sequence: TGTGCCAGCAGCCAAGCAAGAGCGGGCTTGAATGAGCAGTTCTTC.

V and J are TRBV5-1 and TRBJ1-2; D perhaps matches TRBD1 (6 bases). The germline gives CDR1 SGHRS, CDR2 YFSETQ. The CDR3 has 13 amino acids. Trimming left V 4 bases short and J 8 bases short, with 15 bases between. Here the CDR3 reads CASSVQGLEGYTF. In DNA form, the CDR3 reads TGCGCCAGCAGCGTACAGGGTCTGGAGGGCTACACCTTC. The full variable domain, completed using reference TRBV5-1 and TRBJ1-2, is KAGVTQTPRYLIKTRGQQVTLSCSPISGHRSVSWYQQTPGQGLQFLFEYFSETQRNKGNFPGRFSGRQFSNSRSEMNVSTLELGDSALYLCASSVQGLEGYTFGSGTRLTVV.

This sequence joins TRBV7-9 and TRBJ2-3; 10 bases align to TRBD1. J was trimmed by 6 bases and V by 2 bases; bases with no gene match: 8. Germline-derived CDR1 and CDR2 are SEHNR and FQNEAQ (reference sequence). There are 16 residues in the CDR3. This CDR3 reads CASSLLGQGVTDTQYF. For the CDR3, the DNA is TGTGCCAGCAGCTTACTAGGACAGGGGGTAACGGATACGCAGTATTTT. The variable domain in full, completed from reference TRBV7-9 and TRBJ2-3, reads DTGVSQNPRHKITKRGQNVTFRCDPISEHNRLYWYRQTLGQGPEFLTYFQNEAQLEKSRLLSDRFSAERPKGSFSTLEIQRTEQGDSAMYLCASSLLGQGVTDTQYFGPGTRLTVL.

The chain carries TRBV6-6 and TRBJ1-5; D might be TRBD1 (6 bases). The germline V gene has CDR1 MNHNY and CDR2 SVGAGI (reference sequence). V dropped 7 bases and J dropped 3 bases, with 10 bases sitting between them. This CDR3 spans 13 amino acids. The CDR3 DNA is TGTGCCAGCAATCCAGGGGTCAATCAGCCCCAGCATTTT. This sequence encodes CASNPGVNQPQHF.

This clone appeared once. V gene TRBV6-5 combines with J gene TRBJ1-3; no reliable D call. Per the germline V gene, CDR1 is MNHEY and CDR2 is SVGAGI. V lost 6 bases, J lost 0 bases, and 6 bases lay in between. This CDR3 has 13 amino acids. Here the CDR3 DNA reads TGTGCCAGCAGAACGAGCTCTGGAAACACCATATATTTT. Protein: CASRTSSGNTIYF.

This clone appeared a single time. The V and J genes are TRBV19 and TRBJ2-1; a weak D match, TRBD1 (6 bases). CDR1 and CDR2 (germline): LNHDA, SQIVND (reference sequence). The CDR3 runs 15 residues. The V gene lost 8 bases and the J gene lost 6 bases, with 20 bases spanning the gap. The CDR3 sequence is CASAGVLGAVNEQFF. CDR3 nucleotide sequence: TGTGCCAGTGCAGGGGTATTGGGGGCAGTCAATGAGCAGTTCTTC.

About this clone itself: Other DNA sequences in this sample translate to the same CDR3. The chain carries TRBV19 and TRBJ2-5; D gene uncertain. CDR1 LNHDA and CDR2 SQIVND come from the germline V gene (reference sequence). Trimming cost V 8 bases and J 1 base, with 5 bases left between them. CDR3 size: 11 residues. The CDR3 protein is CASGSQETQYF. The CDR3 bases are TGTGCCAGTGGCAGCCAAGAGACCCAGTACTTC.

The gene calls are TRBV11-3 and TRBJ2-2, with 9 positions matching TRBD2. The CDR3 runs 15 residues. CDR1 and CDR2 from the germline V gene are SGHNT and YENEEA. The V gene end was trimmed by 5 bases and the J gene end by 6 bases; junction bases not matched to a gene: 7. The CDR3 loop reads CASSGVGGGAGELFF. In nucleotides, the CDR3 is TGTGCCAGCAGCGGGGTCGGCGGGGGGGCCGGGGAGCTGTTTTTT.

This chain uses TRBV7-3 with TRBJ2-2, with 7 nucleotides matching TRBD1. The length of the CDR3 is 13 residues. CDR1 is SGHTA, CDR2 FQGTGA, per germline. V gave up 4 bases and J gave up 5 bases; unmatched junction bases: 1. The CDR3 protein is CASSSQGTGELFF. The CDR3 DNA follows: TGTGCCAGCAGCTCACAGGGGACCGGGGAGCTGTTTTTT.

V gene TRBV7-2 combines with J gene TRBJ2-1; no reliable D call. V was trimmed by 5 bases and J by 3 bases, leaving 8 bases between them. The CDR3 sequence is 13 residues long. The V gene's germline CDR1 is SGHTA and CDR2 FQGNSA. In nucleotides, the CDR3 is TGTGCCAGCAGCACCGCTAGCTACAATGAGCAGTTCTTC. Translation: CASSTASYNEQFF.

This chain connects TRBV2 to TRBJ2-2; TRBD2 agrees at 10 bases. Germline lookup yields CDR1 SNHLY and CDR2 FYNNEI. After removal of 6 bases from V and 2 bases from J, the junction contained 6 bases not matched to a gene. The CDR3 loop spans 16 amino acids. As DNA, the CDR3 is TGTGCCAGCAGGGGTCCTAGCGGGGGTAACACCGGGGAGCTGTTTTTT. Translated: CASRGPSGGNTGELFF. Looking up the rest from reference TRBV2 and TRBJ2-2 gives the full variable domain: EPEVTQTPSHQVTQMGQEVILRCVPISNHLYFYWYRQILGQKVEFLVSFYNNEISEKSEIFDDQFSVERPDGSNFTLKIRSTKLEDSAMYFCASRGPSGGNTGELFFGEGSRLTVL.

The rearrangement joins TRBV2 to TRBJ2-5; D may be TRBD2 (7 bases). The V gene lost 6 bases and the J gene lost 5 bases, with 13 bases spanning the gap. Per germline, CDR1 SNHLY and CDR2 FYNNEI. The CDR3 sequence is 13 residues long. In DNA form, the CDR3 reads TGTGCCAGCAGGGGGGGGGCCTGGGAGACCCAGTACTTC. Residues: CASRGGAWETQYF.

The V and J genes are TRBV7-2 and TRBJ1-1; D is possibly TRBD1 (6 bases). Per germline, CDR1 SGHTA and CDR2 FQGNSA. Deletions cut 3 bases from V and 0 bases from J, with 11 bases between. The CDR3 consists of 15 residues. CDR3 DNA sequence: TGTGCCAGCAGCTTGGCGGACAGCATGAACACTGAAGCTTTCTTT. Translating it yields CASSLADSMNTEAFF.

V and J are TRBV7-3 and TRBJ1-2; D remains unclear. The CDR3 spans 15 residues. The V gene's germline CDR1 is SGHTA and CDR2 FQGTGA. V lost 1 base and J 1 base, leaving 10 bases between the germline ends. CDR3 DNA: TGTGCCAGCAGCTTAATACCGGGGAGTAACTATGGCTACACCTTC. It translates to CASSLIPGSNYGYTF.

The V and J genes are TRBV5-1 and TRBJ1-4; 7 bases are a match to TRBD1. Germline CDR1 and CDR2: SGHRS and YFSETQ. There are 14 residues in the CDR3. The ends lost 4 bases at V and 5 bases at J; junction bases unmatched: 5. DNA of the CDR3: TGCGCCAGCAGCCCGGACAGGATAAATGAAAAACTGTTTTTT. The encoded protein is CASSPDRINEKLFF.

The genes are TRBV20-1 and TRBJ2-1, with 8 bases aligning to TRBD1. With 3 bases clipped from V and 9 bases from J, the junction kept 13 bases outside the gene matches. Germline V gene lookup returns CDR1 DFQATT and CDR2 SNEGSKA (reference sequence). This CDR3 is built from 15 residues. The CDR3 is CSASGRDRFNTEQFF. DNA for the CDR3: TGCAGTGCTAGTGGCCGGGACAGGTTTAATACTGAGCAGTTCTTC.

This sequence joins TRBV25-1 and TRBJ2-7; maybe TRBD2 (6 bases). Germline assignment: CDR1 MGHDK and CDR2 SYGVNS. Trimming removed 4 bases at V and 7 bases at J, with 8 bases between. This CDR3 has 11 amino acids. The CDR3 loop is CASSGGGEQYF. CDR3 nucleotides: TGTGCCAGCAGTGGTGGGGGGGAGCAGTACTTC.

The rearrangement links TRBV7-2 to TRBJ1-2; the match to TRBD1 covers 7 bases. Trimming cost V 8 bases and J 5 bases; bases outside gene matches: 11. CDR3 length: 14 residues. The germline V gene has CDR1 SGHTA and CDR2 FQGNSA. CDR3 DNA: TGTGCCAGCCTGAGACAGGGCTCGGGGTATGGCTACACCTTC. The encoded protein is CASLRQGSGYGYTF.

The V gene is TRBV6-5, the J gene TRBJ2-5; D possibly corresponds to TRBD2 (5 bases). This CDR3 contains 12 residues. Trimming stripped 6 bases from V and 10 bases from J, with 15 bases between. Germline CDR1 MNHEY, CDR2 SVGAGI. CDR3 DNA: TGTGCCAGCAGGGCCGTAAGTCGGGACCAGTACTTC. This encodes CASRAVSRDQYF.

The chain carries TRBV30 and TRBJ1-2; D may be TRBD1 (6 bases). The CDR3 consists of 13 residues. V lost 5 bases and J lost 6, with 16 bases in between. Germline CDR1 GTSNPN, CDR2 SVGIG (reference sequence). The CDR3 DNA reads TGTGCCTGGTTTTGGGGGCGCGTGGATGGCTACACCTTC. It translates to CAWFWGRVDGYTF.

The chain joins TRBV4-3 to TRBJ2-2; 7 nucleotides agree with TRBD2. Germline CDR1 LGHNA, CDR2 YSLEER. The CDR3 sequence is 14 residues long. After removal of 1 base from V and 6 bases from J, the junction contained 2 bases not matched to a gene. The CDR3 coding sequence is TGCGCCAGCAGCCAAGGGGGAGGGCCCGGGGAGCTGTTTTTT. It translates to CASSQGGGPGELFF.

CDR3 residues: CASSDTLGYGYTF. The CDR3 DNA follows: TGTGCCAGCAGCGACACCCTTGGGTATGGCTACACCTTC. V gene TRBV2 combines with J gene TRBJ1-2; no clear D. CDR3 length: 13 residues. Looked up from germline, CDR1 is SNHLY and CDR2 is FYNNEI. Deletions cut 6 bases from V and 5 bases from J, with 13 bases between.